The following is a T cell receptor (beta chain) sequence with its context. V was cut by 5 bases and J by 0 bases, with 14 bases left in between. Germline V lookup: CDR1 SEHNR, CDR2 FQNEAQ (reference sequence). The CDR3 is 17 residues long. These data belong to a study of blood T cell repertoires in COVID-19. Study information: Specimens from acute and convalescent COVID-19 originated in the United States, Italy and Spain.

Per the authors' pipeline: Using reference gene primer amplification, nucleated cell counts were estimated. TCRdb's table, derived via immunoSEQ multiplex PCR, lists solely in-frame clones and lacks some. Clone size and V and J calls were adopted from that table, with D and trimming inferred from the DNA. The table records about 240,000 clones, roughly 90% of them present only once. The sequenced sample was peripheral blood. The rearrangement links TRBV7-9 to TRBJ2-6; a weak D match, TRBD2 (5 bases). This sequence originates from a man aged 55-75 years who had recovered from COVID-19. The CDR3 DNA follows: TGTGCCAGCAGCCAGGCTGGAGGTAACTCTGGGGCCAACGTCCTGACTTTC. Amino acid sequence: CASSQAGGNSGANVLTF.